This T cell receptor (beta chain) was retrieved from a study of identical twins. The germline V and J ends were trimmed by 6 bases and 4 bases, with 24 bases remaining between them. CDR1 MDHEN and CDR2 SYDVKM come from the germline V gene. The CDR3 contains 17 residues. cDNA molecules carried unique molecular identifiers, and template switching added a universal primer site. TCRdb passed the 5' RACE reads through MiXCR, listing each CDR3 protein once. Altogether approximately 1.8 million distinct CDR3 sequences are present, more than 30% being singletons, with the ten largest covering roughly 0.3%. Sequenced material: cord blood. The chain recombines TRBV28 with TRBJ1-2; D might be TRBD1 (6 bases). This receptor was identified in a newborn girl in good health. The CDR3, as DNA: TGTGCCAGCAGCTCTAGAAGGGGGAGTGGAAAACTCTATGGCTACACCTTC. This encodes CASSSRRGSGKLYGYTF.